This record looks at one T cell receptor (beta chain) sequence and its context. Its antigen is as yet unknown. This sample was included in a study of molecular identifiers for immune sequencing clone quantification. Naive CD8 T cell sorting was performed on the CD8+CD4-CCR7+CD45RA+ phenotype. Study-wide results and caveats: It was shown that clones above 20 RNA copies held over 99% of effector molecules, but under 1% in naive cells.

The CDR3 runs to 14 residues. V gave up 4 bases and J gave up 6 bases, with 16 bases separating them. TCRdb reprocessed the PCR reads via MiXCR and lists one record per CDR3 protein. This table holds 460,000 or so distinct CDR3 sequences, about a quarter found once. V is TRBV23-1 and J is TRBJ2-7, with D possibly called TRBD1 or TRBD2 (5 bases each). TRBV23-1 falls under the ORF class, with uncertain function. Sequencing was done on a sample of naive CD8+ T cells from blood, with Jurkat cell RNA spiked in. Specified subset: FACS-sorted CD8+CD4-CCR7+CD45RA+ naive T cells. This sequence originates from a human donor in good health. Some libraries in this study had Jurkat cell RNA spiked in. The CDR3 loop reads CASSRGADSIEQYF. The CDR3 DNA sequence: TGCGCCAGCAGTCGAGGGGCCGACAGTATCGAGCAGTACTTC.